This T cell receptor beta chain emerged from a study of radiotherapy plus CTLA-4 blockade in lung cancer. With 10 bases removed from V and 1 base from J, the gap between germline ends came to 8 bases. Germline V gene lookup returns CDR1 SNHLY and CDR2 FYNNEI. The CDR3 length is 13 residues. Some clones are missing from TCRdb's copy, which holds only in-frame ones; the method was immunoSEQ multiplex PCR. The table records some 66,000 clones, about 83% of them present only once. The V call is TRBV2, the J call TRBJ2-6, with D possibly TRBD1 on 6 matching bases. Sequenced material: peripheral blood, taken from a patient treated with radiotherapy plus ipilimumab. The sequence was obtained from a human donor with non-small cell lung cancer who had a partial response to radiotherapy plus ipilimumab. CDR3 in DNA: TGTGCCATAGGGGGTTCTGGGGCCAACGTCCTGACTTTC. It translates to CAIGGSGANVLTF.